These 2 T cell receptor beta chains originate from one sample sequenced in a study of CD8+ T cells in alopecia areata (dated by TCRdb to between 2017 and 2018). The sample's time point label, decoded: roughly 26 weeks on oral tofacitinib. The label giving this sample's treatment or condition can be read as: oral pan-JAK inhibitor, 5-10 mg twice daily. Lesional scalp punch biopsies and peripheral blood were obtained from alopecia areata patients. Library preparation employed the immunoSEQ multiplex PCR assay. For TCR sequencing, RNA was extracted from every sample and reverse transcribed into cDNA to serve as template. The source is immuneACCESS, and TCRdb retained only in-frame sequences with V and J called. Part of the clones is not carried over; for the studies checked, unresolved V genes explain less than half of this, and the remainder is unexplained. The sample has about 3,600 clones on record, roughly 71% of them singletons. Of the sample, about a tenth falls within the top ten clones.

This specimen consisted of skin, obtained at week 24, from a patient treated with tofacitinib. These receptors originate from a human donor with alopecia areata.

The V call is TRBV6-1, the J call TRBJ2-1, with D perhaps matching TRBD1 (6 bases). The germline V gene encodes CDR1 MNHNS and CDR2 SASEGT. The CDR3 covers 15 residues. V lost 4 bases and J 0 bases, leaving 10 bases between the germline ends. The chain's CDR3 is CASSVRGNSYNEQFF. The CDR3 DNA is TGTGCCAGCAGTGTCAGGGGAAACTCCTACAATGAGCAGTTCTTC.

Written as DNA, the CDR3 is TGTGCCAGCAGGGACCTAATGGACACTGAAGCTTTCTTT. It codes for CASRDLMDTEAFF. The chain combines TRBV7-3 with TRBJ1-1; D gene ambiguous. The CDR3 covers 13 residues. V lost 6 bases, J lost 3 bases, and 11 bases lay in between. The germline V gene encodes CDR1 SGHTA and CDR2 FQGTGA.